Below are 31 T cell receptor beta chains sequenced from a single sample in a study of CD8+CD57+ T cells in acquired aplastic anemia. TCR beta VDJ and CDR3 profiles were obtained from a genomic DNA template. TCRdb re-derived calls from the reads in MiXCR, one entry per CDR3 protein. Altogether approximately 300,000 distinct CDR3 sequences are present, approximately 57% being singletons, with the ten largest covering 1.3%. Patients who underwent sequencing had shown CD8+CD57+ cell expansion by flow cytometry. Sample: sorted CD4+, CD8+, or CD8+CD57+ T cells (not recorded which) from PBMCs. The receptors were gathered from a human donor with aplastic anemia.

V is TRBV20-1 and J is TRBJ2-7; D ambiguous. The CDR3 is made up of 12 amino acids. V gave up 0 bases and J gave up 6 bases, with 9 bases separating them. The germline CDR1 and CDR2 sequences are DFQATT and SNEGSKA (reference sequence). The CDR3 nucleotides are TGCAGTGCTAGAGATCCCGCTGGCGAGCAGTACTTC. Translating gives CSARDPAGEQYF.

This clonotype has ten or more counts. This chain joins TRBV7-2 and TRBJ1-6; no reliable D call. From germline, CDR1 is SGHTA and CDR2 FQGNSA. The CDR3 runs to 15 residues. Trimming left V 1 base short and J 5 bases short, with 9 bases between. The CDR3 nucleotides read TGTGCCAGCAGCTTAGTCAAGACTAATAATTCACCCCTCCACTTT. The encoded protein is CASSLVKTNNSPLHF.

CDR3 bases: TGTGCCAGCACCCCAGGAAGACGGACGAACACCGGGGAGCTGTTTTTT. Translating it yields CASTPGRRTNTGELFF. The V gene is TRBV2, the J gene TRBJ2-2; D uncertain. The germline V gene has CDR1 SNHLY and CDR2 FYNNEI. Trimming pared 7 bases from V and 0 bases from J, leaving 15 bases between. The CDR3 is 16 residues long.

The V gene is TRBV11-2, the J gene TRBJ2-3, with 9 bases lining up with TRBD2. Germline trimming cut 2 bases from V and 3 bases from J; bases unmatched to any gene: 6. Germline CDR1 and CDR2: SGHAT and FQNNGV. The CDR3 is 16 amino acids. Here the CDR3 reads CASSLISGGGTDTQYF. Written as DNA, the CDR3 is TGTGCCAGCAGCTTAATTAGCGGGGGTGGGACAGATACGCAGTATTTT. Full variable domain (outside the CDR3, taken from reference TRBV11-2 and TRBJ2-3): EAGVAQSPRYKIIEKRQSVAFWCNPISGHATLYWYQQILGQGPKLLIQFQNNGVVDDSQLPKDRFSAERLKGVDSTLKIQPAKLEDSAVYLCASSLISGGGTDTQYFGPGTRLTVL.

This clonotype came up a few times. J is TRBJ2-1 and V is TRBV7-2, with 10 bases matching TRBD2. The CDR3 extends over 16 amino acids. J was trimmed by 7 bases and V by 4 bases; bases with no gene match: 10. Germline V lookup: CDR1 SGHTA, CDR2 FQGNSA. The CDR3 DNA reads TGTGCCAGCAGCTCCCGGACTAGCGGTGCGGGGAATGAGCAGTTCTTC. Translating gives CASSSRTSGAGNEQFF.

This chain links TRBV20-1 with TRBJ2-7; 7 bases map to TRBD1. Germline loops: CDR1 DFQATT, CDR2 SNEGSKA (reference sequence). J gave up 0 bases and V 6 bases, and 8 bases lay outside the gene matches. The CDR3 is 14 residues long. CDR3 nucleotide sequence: TGCAGTGCAAAAACAGGGGCCGTCTCCTACGAGCAGTACTTC. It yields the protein CSAKTGAVSYEQYF.

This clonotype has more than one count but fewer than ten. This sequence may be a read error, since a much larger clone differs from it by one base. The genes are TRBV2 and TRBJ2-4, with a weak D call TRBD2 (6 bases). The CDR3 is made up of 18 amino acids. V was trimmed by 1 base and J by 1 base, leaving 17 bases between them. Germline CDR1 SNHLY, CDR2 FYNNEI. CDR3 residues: CASSEGRDWLLAKNIQYF. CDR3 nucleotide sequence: TGTGCCAGCAGTGAAGGGCGGGACTGGCTTCTCGCCAAAAACATTCAGTACTTC.

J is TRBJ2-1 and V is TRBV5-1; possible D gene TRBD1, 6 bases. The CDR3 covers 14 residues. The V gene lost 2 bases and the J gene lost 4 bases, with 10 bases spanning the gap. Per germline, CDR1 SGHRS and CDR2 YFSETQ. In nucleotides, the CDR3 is TGCGCCAGCAGCTTTGGACAGAGTTACAATGAGCAGTTCTTC. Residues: CASSFGQSYNEQFF.

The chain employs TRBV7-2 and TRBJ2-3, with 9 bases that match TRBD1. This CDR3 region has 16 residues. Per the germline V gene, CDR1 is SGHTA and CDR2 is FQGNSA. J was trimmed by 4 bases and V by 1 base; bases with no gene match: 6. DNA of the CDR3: TGTGCCAGCAGCTTAGGAGGACAGGGGAGGTCAGATACGCAGTATTTT. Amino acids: CASSLGGQGRSDTQYF.

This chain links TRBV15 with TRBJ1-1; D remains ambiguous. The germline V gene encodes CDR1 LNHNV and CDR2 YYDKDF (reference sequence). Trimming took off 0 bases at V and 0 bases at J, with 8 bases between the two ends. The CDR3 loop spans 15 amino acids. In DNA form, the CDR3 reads TGTGCCACCAGCAGAGAAGGGTGGGTGAACACTGAAGCTTTCTTT. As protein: CATSREGWVNTEAFF.

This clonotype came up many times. For the CDR3, the DNA is TGCAGTGCAGCTAGCGGTAGCACAGATACGCAGTATTTT. This gives the protein CSAASGSTDTQYF. The chain is built from TRBV20-1 and TRBJ2-3, with 7 positions matching TRBD2. This CDR3 comprises 13 residues. Germline lookup yields CDR1 DFQATT and CDR2 SNEGSKA (reference sequence). The V segment lost 6 bases and the J segment 0 bases; nucleotides outside the gene matches: 3.

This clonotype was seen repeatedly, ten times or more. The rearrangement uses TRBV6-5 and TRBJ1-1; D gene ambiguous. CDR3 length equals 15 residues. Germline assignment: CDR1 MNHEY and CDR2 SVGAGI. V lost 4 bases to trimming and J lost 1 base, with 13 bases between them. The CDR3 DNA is TGTGCCAGCAGTTCCCTCGTTAGGTGGAACACTGAAGCTTTCTTT. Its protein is CASSSLVRWNTEAFF.

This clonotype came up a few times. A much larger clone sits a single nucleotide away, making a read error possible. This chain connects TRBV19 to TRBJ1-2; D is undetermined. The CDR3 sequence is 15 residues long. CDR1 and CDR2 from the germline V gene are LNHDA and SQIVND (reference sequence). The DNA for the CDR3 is TGTGCCAGGAGTATATCTAAGGACTTAAACTATGGCTACACCTTC. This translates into CARSISKDLNYGYTF.

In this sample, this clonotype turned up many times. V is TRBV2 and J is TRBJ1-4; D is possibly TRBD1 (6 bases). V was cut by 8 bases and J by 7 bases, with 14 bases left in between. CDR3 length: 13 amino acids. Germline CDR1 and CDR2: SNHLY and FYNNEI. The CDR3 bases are TGTGCCAGCGGCGGGACATCGGGTGAAAAACTGTTTTTT. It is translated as CASGGTSGEKLFF.

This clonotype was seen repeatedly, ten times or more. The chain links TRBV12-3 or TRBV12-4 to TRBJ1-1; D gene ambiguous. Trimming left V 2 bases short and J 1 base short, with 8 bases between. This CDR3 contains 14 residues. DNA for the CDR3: TGTGCCAGCAGTTTACACGGACGGAACACTGAAGCTTTCTTT. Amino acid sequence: CASSLHGRNTEAFF.

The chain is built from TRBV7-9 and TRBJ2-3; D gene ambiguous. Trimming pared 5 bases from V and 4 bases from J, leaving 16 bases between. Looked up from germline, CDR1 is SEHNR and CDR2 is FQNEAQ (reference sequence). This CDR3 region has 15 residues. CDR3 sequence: CASSPGNSGADTQYF. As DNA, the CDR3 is TGTGCCAGCAGCCCTGGCAATTCGGGTGCAGATACGCAGTATTTT. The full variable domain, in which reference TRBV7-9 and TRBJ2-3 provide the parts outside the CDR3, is DTGVSQNPRHKITKRGQNVTFRCDPISEHNRLYWYRQTLGQGPEFLTYFQNEAQLEKSRLLSDRFSAERPKGSFSTLEIQRTEQGDSAMYLCASSPGNSGADTQYFGPGTRLTVL.

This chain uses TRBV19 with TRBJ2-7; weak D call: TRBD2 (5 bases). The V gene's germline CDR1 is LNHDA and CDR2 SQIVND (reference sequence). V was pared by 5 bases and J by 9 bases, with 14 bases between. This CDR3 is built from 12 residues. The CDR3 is CASSATNRGQYF. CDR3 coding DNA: TGTGCCAGTAGTGCGACTAACCGGGGGCAGTACTTC.

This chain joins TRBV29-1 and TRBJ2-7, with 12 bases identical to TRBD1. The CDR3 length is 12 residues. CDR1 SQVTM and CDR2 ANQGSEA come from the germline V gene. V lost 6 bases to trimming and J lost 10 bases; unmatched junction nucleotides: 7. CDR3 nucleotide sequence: TGCAGCGTCTCCGGGACAGGGGGCGAACAGTACTTC. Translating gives CSVSGTGGEQYF.

The CDR3 reads CSVGGGGEEGAFF. CDR3 bases: TGCAGCGTTGGAGGGGGAGGAGAAGAGGGGGCTTTCTTT. The chain links TRBV29-1 to TRBJ1-1, with D possibly TRBD1 on 6 matching bases. The CDR3 runs 13 residues. Germline V CDR1 and CDR2: SQVTM, ANQGSEA. V lost 4 bases to trimming and J lost 11 bases, with 20 bases between them.

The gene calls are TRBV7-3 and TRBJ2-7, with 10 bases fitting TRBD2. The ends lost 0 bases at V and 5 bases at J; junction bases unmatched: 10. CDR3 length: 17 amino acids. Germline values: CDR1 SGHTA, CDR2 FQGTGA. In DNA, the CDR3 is TGTGCCAGCAGCTTAACAATCGGGCTAGCGGGAGTGAACGAGCAGTACTTC. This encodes CASSLTIGLAGVNEQYF.

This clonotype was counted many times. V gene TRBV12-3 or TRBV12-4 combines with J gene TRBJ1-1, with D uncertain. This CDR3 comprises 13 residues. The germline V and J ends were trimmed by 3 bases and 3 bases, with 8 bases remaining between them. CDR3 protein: CASSLVGYTEAFF. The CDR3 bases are TGTGCCAGCAGTTTGGTAGGGTACACTGAAGCTTTCTTT.

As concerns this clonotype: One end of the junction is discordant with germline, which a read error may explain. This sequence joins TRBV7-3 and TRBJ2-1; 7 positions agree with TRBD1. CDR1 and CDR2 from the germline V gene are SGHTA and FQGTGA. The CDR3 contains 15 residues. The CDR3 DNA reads TGCGCCAGCAGCTTGGACGAACAGGGGTTCAATGAGCAGTTCTTC. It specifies CASSLDEQGFNEQFF.

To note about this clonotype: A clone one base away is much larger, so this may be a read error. The CDR3 sequence is CASSEAPLARETPYF. In DNA, the CDR3 is TGTGCCAGCAGTGAAGCGCCGCTAGCTCGGGAGACCCCGTACTTC. The chain links TRBV6-1 to TRBJ2-5; TRBD2 might be the D (6 bases). CDR1 and CDR2 from the germline V gene are MNHNS and SASEGT. This CDR3 contains 15 residues.

The CDR3 DNA reads TGTGCCAGTAGTATATTAGCGGCAGATACGCAGTATTTT. This codes for CASSILAADTQYF. The chain recombines TRBV19 with TRBJ2-3, with TRBD2 as a possible D gene (6 bases). Germline CDR1 LNHDA, CDR2 SQIVND (reference sequence). V lost 2 bases and J lost 4, with 7 bases in between. The CDR3 covers 13 residues.

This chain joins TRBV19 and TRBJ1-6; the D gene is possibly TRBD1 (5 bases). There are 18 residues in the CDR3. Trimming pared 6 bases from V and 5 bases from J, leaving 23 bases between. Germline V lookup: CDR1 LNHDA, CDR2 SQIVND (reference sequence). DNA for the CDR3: TGTGCCAGTAGCCTTCTCGCGGGACGGCGAAGAAATAATTCACCCCTCCACTTT. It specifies CASSLLAGRRRNNSPLHF.

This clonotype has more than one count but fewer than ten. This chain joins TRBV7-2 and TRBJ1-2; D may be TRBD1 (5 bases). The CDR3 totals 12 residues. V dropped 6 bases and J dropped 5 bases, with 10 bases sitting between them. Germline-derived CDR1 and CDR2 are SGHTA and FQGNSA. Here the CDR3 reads CASREKGYGYTF. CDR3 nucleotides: TGTGCCAGCAGGGAGAAGGGGTATGGCTACACCTTC.

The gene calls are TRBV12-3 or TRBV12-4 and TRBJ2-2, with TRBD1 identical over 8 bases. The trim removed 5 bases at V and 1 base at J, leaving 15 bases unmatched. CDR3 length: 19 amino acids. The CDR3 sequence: CASSPDGTGWVVNTGELFF. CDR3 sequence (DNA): TGTGCCAGCAGTCCGGACGGGACAGGTTGGGTCGTGAACACCGGGGAGCTGTTTTTT.

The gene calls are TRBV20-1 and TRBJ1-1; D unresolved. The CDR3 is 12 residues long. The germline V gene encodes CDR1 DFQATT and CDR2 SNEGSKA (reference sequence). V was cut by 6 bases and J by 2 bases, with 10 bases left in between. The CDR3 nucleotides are TGCAGTGCCCCTCGCGACAACACTGAAGCTTTCTTT. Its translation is CSAPRDNTEAFF.

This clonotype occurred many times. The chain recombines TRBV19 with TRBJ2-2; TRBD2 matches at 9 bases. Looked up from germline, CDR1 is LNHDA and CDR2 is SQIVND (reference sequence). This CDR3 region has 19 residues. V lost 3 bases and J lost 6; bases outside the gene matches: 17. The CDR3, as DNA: TGTGCCAGTAGTATTGGGGTCGGGCGGGGGGGCACTTCATCCGGGGAGCTGTTTTTT. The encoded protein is CASSIGVGRGGTSSGELFF.

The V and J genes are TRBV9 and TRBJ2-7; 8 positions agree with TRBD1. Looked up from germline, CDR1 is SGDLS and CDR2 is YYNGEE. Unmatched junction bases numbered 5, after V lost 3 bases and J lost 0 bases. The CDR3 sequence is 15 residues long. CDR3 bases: TGTGCCAGCAGCGCAGGGCAGGGGGCCTCCTACGAGCAGTACTTC. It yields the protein CASSAGQGASYEQYF. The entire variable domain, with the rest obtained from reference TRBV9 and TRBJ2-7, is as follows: DSGVTQTPKHLITATGQRVTLRCSPRSGDLSVYWYQQSLDQGLQFLIQYYNGEERAKGNILERFSAQQFPDLHSELNLSSLELGDSALYFCASSAGQGASYEQYFGPGTRLTVT.

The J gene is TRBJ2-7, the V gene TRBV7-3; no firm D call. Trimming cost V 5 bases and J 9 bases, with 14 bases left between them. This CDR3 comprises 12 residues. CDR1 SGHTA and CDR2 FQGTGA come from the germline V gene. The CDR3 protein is CASSHQTGGQYF. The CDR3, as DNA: TGTGCCAGCAGCCACCAGACCGGCGGGCAGTACTTC.